This is a list of T cell receptor beta chains from one sample in a study of human T cells and chemical hapten exposure. TCRdb passed the RACE reads through MiXCR, listing each CDR3 protein once. The table lists about 120,000 distinct CDR3 sequences, about 12% of them singletons. Material: whole blood, obtained in connection with sensitization to the hapten diphenylcyclopropenone (DPC). The receptors originated from a woman between 50 and 59 years old with alopecia areata. Some clones in this sample may be carry-over from other donors' samples. Both conserved end residues are part of each CDR3. Fields, in order: V gene, CDR3 protein.

V gene: TRBV18
CDR3 protein: CASSDRGNQPQHF

V gene: TRBV20-1
CDR3 protein: CSATGGTQYGYTF

V gene: TRBV7-6
CDR3 protein: CASSLDARPYEQYF

V gene: TRBV29-1
CDR3 protein: CSVDGAGRILPGYTF

V gene: TRBV7-2
CDR3 protein: CASSLDPGVNEQFF

V gene: TRBV9
CDR3 protein: CASSSSAEAFF

V gene: TRBV12-3/TRBV12-4
CDR3 protein: CASTQQGSFNQPQHF

V gene: TRBV2
CDR3 protein: CASSLLGSYGYTF

V gene: TRBV18
CDR3 protein: CASSPSRDNAEQYF

V gene: TRBV6-4
CDR3 protein: CASRQSRWTGELFF

V gene: TRBV5-5
CDR3 protein: CASSLGSGTTNQPQHF

V gene: TRBV28
CDR3 protein: CASSLLSGSGYTF

V gene: TRBV4-2
CDR3 protein: CASSQGETGSWNTEAFF

V gene: TRBV18
CDR3 protein: CASSPPKPQETQYF

V gene: TRBV5-1
CDR3 protein: CASSLRGYSNTEAFF

V gene: TRBV6-5
CDR3 protein: CASRPGGGTEAFF

V gene: TRBV7-9
CDR3 protein: CASSLVFGTDGYTF

V gene: TRBV20-1
CDR3 protein: CSAGGDRSLSGYGYTF

V gene: TRBV7-8
CDR3 protein: CASSLNPPGWGGDTEAFF

V gene: TRBV12-3/TRBV12-4
CDR3 protein: CASSFERGSTEAFF

V gene: TRBV7-6
CDR3 protein: CASRGTGGFGYTF

V gene: TRBV29-1
CDR3 protein: CSVGPHYNEQFF

V gene: TRBV6-1
CDR3 protein: CATRSGASTDTQYF

V gene: TRBV12-3/TRBV12-4
CDR3 protein: CASSLDRLSNEKLFF

V gene: TRBV28
CDR3 protein: CASSGSLQGAVLRSGYTF

V gene: TRBV4-3
CDR3 protein: CASSQGRGYNSPLHF